The 2 T cell receptor beta chains listed next were all sequenced from one sample in a study of T cell responses to AZD1222 COVID-19 vaccine. Here immunoSEQ multiplex PCR was the method, and the copy in TCRdb shows in-frame clones only, minus some. The sample has about 120,000 clones; 87% are singletons. The material sequenced was peripheral blood, taken 28 days after the second AZD1222 dose. The source is an adult who received the AZD1222 COVID-19 vaccine.

This sequence joins TRBV3-1 (or the pseudogene TRBV3-2) and TRBJ2-7; the D gene is possibly TRBD1 (5 bases). The CDR3 length is 14 residues. Germline V gene lookup returns CDR1 LGHDT and CDR2 YNNKEL (reference sequence). The germline V and J ends were trimmed by 1 base and 5 bases, with 12 bases remaining between them. The DNA of the CDR3 is TGTGCCAGCAGCCAAGGGCAGGGTCCCCACGAGCAGTACTTC. This encodes CASSQGQGPHEQYF.

The chain employs TRBV18 and TRBJ1-3; D is unclear. CDR1 is KGHSH, CDR2 LQKENI, per germline. This CDR3 has 14 amino acids. The V end lost 1 base, the J end lost 2 bases, and 6 bases lay between the germline ends. The DNA for the CDR3 is TGTGCCAGCTCACCACAGGGTACTGGAAACACCATATATTTT. Its protein product is CASSPQGTGNTIYF.